This entry describes one T cell receptor (beta chain). The table came from immunoSEQ multiplex PCR; TCRdb's copy has only in-frame clones and leaves some out. The data show about 170,000 clones, 80% to 85% seen once. The sample belongs to a study of blood T cell repertoires in COVID-19. Across the study: PBMCs, B-cell-depleted T cells, or T cells were the source of the cDNA or gDNA that made up the material.

The sample was peripheral blood. This receptor was taken from a human donor with acute or convalescent COVID-19. The donor label of this sample is uncertain.

Written as DNA, the CDR3 is TGTGCCAGCAGCTTACAGGGTGCTAATGAAAAACTGTTTTTT. It encodes CASSLQGANEKLFF. The J gene is TRBJ1-4, the V gene TRBV5-5; D might be TRBD1 (6 bases). The V gene's germline CDR1 is SGHKS and CDR2 YYEKEE (reference sequence). The CDR3 length is 14 residues. With 2 bases removed from V and 3 bases from J, the gap between germline ends came to 8 bases. Variable domain in full (rest from reference TRBV5-5 and TRBJ1-4): DAGVTQSPTHLIKTRGQQVTLRCSPISGHKSVSWYQQVLGQGPQFIFQYYEKEERGRGNFPDRFSARQFPNYSSELNVNALLLGDSALYLCASSLQGANEKLFFGSGTQLSVL.